A single sample gave rise to the 28 T cell receptor beta chains below, sequenced in a study of blood T cell repertoires in COVID-19. Using immunoSEQ multiplex PCR, the repertoire was profiled, and TCRdb retains in-frame clones only, with some absent. The data hold tens of thousands of clones, with 81% observed a single time. The sample taken for sequencing was peripheral blood. All receptors come from a woman at least 80 years old with active or convalescent COVID-19.

This clone was counted a few times. The rearrangement links TRBV28 to TRBJ1-6; 9 nucleotides agree with TRBD1. The CDR3 has 16 residues. Germline V lookup: CDR1 MDHEN, CDR2 SYDVKM. J was trimmed by 6 bases and V by 5 bases; bases with no gene match: 8. Here the CDR3 reads CASSRARTGANSPLHF. For the CDR3, the DNA is TGTGCCAGCAGTCGAGCCCGGACAGGGGCTAATTCACCCCTCCACTTT.

The chain joins TRBV11-2 to TRBJ1-3; no firm D call. V lost 3 bases and J lost 6, with 9 bases in between. Germline V gene sequence: CDR1 SGHAT, CDR2 FQNNGV. This CDR3 is built from 13 residues. This chain's CDR3 is CASSFGISNTIYF. CDR3 nucleotides: TGTGCCAGCAGCTTTGGCATATCAAACACCATATATTTT.

This chain joins TRBV11-2 and TRBJ1-6; D is uncertain. The germline gives CDR1 SGHAT, CDR2 FQNNGV. Trimming took off 5 bases at V and 10 bases at J, with 15 bases between the two ends. This CDR3 comprises 14 residues. As DNA, the CDR3 is TGTGCCAGCAGCCCCTCCGGAGCCCTGTCACCCCTCCACTTT. Translated, it gives CASSPSGALSPLHF. The full variable domain, with the rest looked up from reference TRBV11-2 and TRBJ1-6, is EAGVAQSPRYKIIEKRQSVAFWCNPISGHATLYWYQQILGQGPKLLIQFQNNGVVDDSQLPKDRFSAERLKGVDSTLKIQPAKLEDSAVYLCASSPSGALSPLHFGNGTRLTVT.

The J gene is TRBJ1-3, the V gene TRBV3-1 (or the pseudogene TRBV3-2); D call uncertain. Germline V lookup: CDR1 LGHDT, CDR2 YNNKEL (reference sequence). Trimming took off 4 bases at V and 0 bases at J, with 10 bases between the two ends. The CDR3 is made up of 15 amino acids. The CDR3 protein is CASSRSEYSGNTIYF. CDR3 in DNA: TGTGCCAGCAGCCGAAGCGAGTACTCTGGAAACACCATATATTTT.

The J gene is TRBJ2-4, the V gene TRBV4-2, with 8 bases aligning to TRBD1. The germline V gene encodes CDR1 LGHNA and CDR2 YNFKEQ. The CDR3 has 14 residues. The V and J ends lost 4 bases and 12 bases, in that order; junction bases with no gene match: 11. In DNA, the CDR3 is TGTGCCAGCAGCCGAGGACAGGGCCAGGACACTCAGTACTTC. Protein: CASSRGQGQDTQYF.

This rearrangement joins TRBV27 to TRBJ2-1; 13 bases fit TRBD2. The CDR3 has 18 amino acids. Germline V gene sequence: CDR1 MNHEY, CDR2 SMNVEV (reference sequence). J lost 0 bases, V lost 6 bases, and 8 bases had no gene match. The CDR3 DNA reads TGTGCCAGCAGCCCGGGACTAGCGGGGACTAGCTCCTACAATGAGCAGTTCTTC. Its translation is CASSPGLAGTSSYNEQFF.

J is TRBJ1-4 and V is TRBV11-2; tentatively, D is TRBD1 (5 bases). Germline loops: CDR1 SGHAT, CDR2 FQNNGV. V dropped 4 bases and J dropped 8 bases, with 14 bases sitting between them. The CDR3 length is 14 residues. This CDR3 is CASSSTGWLEKLFF. DNA of the CDR3: TGTGCCAGCAGCTCCACAGGCTGGCTGGAAAAACTGTTTTTT.

J is TRBJ1-1 and V is TRBV4-3; no clear D. This CDR3 spans 13 amino acids. CDR1 is LGHNA, CDR2 YSLEER, per germline. V shed 4 bases and J shed 1 base, with 7 bases lying between them. CDR3 sequence: CASSLAGNTEAFF. In DNA form, the CDR3 reads TGCGCCAGCAGCCTGGCGGGGAACACTGAAGCTTTCTTT.

V usage is TRBV5-1 and J usage is TRBJ2-7, with 8 bases lining up with TRBD1. J was trimmed by 6 bases and V by 4 bases; bases with no gene match: 9. The CDR3 runs 14 residues. The germline V gene encodes CDR1 SGHRS and CDR2 YFSETQ. CDR3 loop: CASSLTDRVGEQYF. Here the CDR3 DNA reads TGCGCCAGCAGCCTCACGGACAGGGTAGGCGAGCAGTACTTC.

Only a few counts were recorded for this clone. The rearrangement uses TRBV29-1 and TRBJ2-2, with D possibly matching TRBD1 (6 bases). Trimming removed 5 bases from V and 0 bases from J, with 13 bases in between. The germline CDR1 and CDR2 sequences are SQVTM and ANQGSEA. This CDR3 is 15 amino acids long. CDR3 bases: TGCAGCGTTTCTACAGGGACGTCGAACACCGGGGAGCTGTTTTTT. Translating gives CSVSTGTSNTGELFF.

V is TRBV9 and J is TRBJ1-2; a possible D gene is TRBD1 (5 bases). Germline V gene data show CDR1 as SGDLS and CDR2 as YYNGEE. Trimming shortened V by 0 bases and J by 1 base, and 13 bases separated the two germline ends. The CDR3 runs 16 residues. CDR3 loop: CASSVGAGGDNYGYTF. The CDR3 DNA sequence: TGTGCCAGCAGCGTAGGCGCTGGGGGGGATAACTATGGCTACACCTTC.

The chain recombines TRBV4-1 with TRBJ1-6, with D tentatively TRBD1 (5 bases). V lost 0 bases and J lost 9, with 12 bases in between. Germline CDR1 MGHRA, CDR2 YSYEKL. CDR3 length equals 15 residues. The CDR3, as DNA: TGCGCCAGCAGCCAAGATACTGGGGCTAGTTCACCCCTCCACTTT. Amino acid sequence: CASSQDTGASSPLHF.

This chain links TRBV3-1 (or the pseudogene TRBV3-2) with TRBJ2-7, with 8 positions matching TRBD2. There are 14 residues in the CDR3. The V gene end was trimmed by 4 bases and the J gene end by 6 bases; junction bases not matched to a gene: 8. In germline, CDR1 is LGHDT, CDR2 YNNKEL (reference sequence). The DNA for the CDR3 is TGTGCCAGCAGCCGGCCCGGGGGGGTTGGCGAGCAGTACTTC. Its protein product is CASSRPGGVGEQYF.

This clone occurred a few times. The same CDR3 can be traced to other DNA sequences in this sample. This sequence joins TRBV6-2 or TRBV6-3 and TRBJ1-1, with 12 nucleotides matching TRBD1. After removal of 2 bases from V and 6 bases from J, the junction contained 1 base not matched to a gene. The germline V gene encodes CDR1 MNHEY and CDR2 SVGEGT. The CDR3 contains 14 residues. The CDR3 protein is CASSYGTGGSEAFF. DNA for the CDR3: TGTGCCAGCAGTTACGGGACAGGGGGCTCTGAAGCTTTCTTT.

The CDR3: CAWGGEGYGYTF. The CDR3 nucleotides are TGTGCCTGGGGGGGGGAAGGCTATGGCTACACCTTC. The chain is built from TRBV30 and TRBJ1-2, with D maybe TRBD1 (5 bases). The CDR3 is made up of 12 amino acids. Germline V CDR1 and CDR2: GTSNPN, SVGIG (reference sequence). Trimming stripped 5 bases from V and 4 bases from J, with 11 bases between.

This chain connects TRBV5-1 to TRBJ1-1; 8 nucleotides match TRBD1. CDR1 is SGHRS and CDR2 is YFSETQ in the germline V gene. V trimming: 3 bases; J trimming: 4 bases; junction bases outside the gene matches: 2. The CDR3 has 13 amino acids. CDR3 amino acids: CASSSQGGTEAFF. In DNA form, the CDR3 reads TGCGCCAGCAGCTCACAGGGGGGCACTGAAGCTTTCTTT.

V and J are TRBV5-1 and TRBJ2-1; 8 bases match TRBD2. J gave up 0 bases and V 0 bases, and 5 bases lay outside the gene matches. The length of the CDR3 is 17 residues. CDR1 is SGHRS and CDR2 is YFSETQ in the germline V gene. The CDR3 nucleotides read TGCGCCAGCAGCTTGGGGGTGCGGGGGGACTCCTACAATGAGCAGTTCTTC. Amino acid sequence: CASSLGVRGDSYNEQFF.

This chain joins TRBV27 and TRBJ1-1, with D maybe TRBD1 (6 bases). The length of the CDR3 is 12 residues. Germline values: CDR1 MNHEY, CDR2 SMNVEV (reference sequence). Trimming took 8 bases from V and 8 from J, leaving 15 bases between them. The CDR3 reads CASYGGGGEAFF. DNA for the CDR3: TGTGCCAGCTACGGTGGGGGGGGCGAAGCTTTCTTT.

The chain joins TRBV11-2 to TRBJ2-3; D gene uncertain. CDR1 and CDR2 (germline): SGHAT, FQNNGV. Trimming pared 5 bases from V and 7 bases from J, leaving 13 bases between. The CDR3 has 13 residues. The CDR3 DNA follows: TGTGCCAGCAGCCCCGGTGTTGCAAATACGCAGTATTTT. Translating it yields CASSPGVANTQYF.

This clone was counted a few times. The chain carries TRBV5-1 and TRBJ2-7, with D hard to call. The ends were cut back, 0 bases at V and 0 bases at J, with 10 bases in the middle. The CDR3 runs 15 residues. Germline V lookup: CDR1 SGHRS, CDR2 YFSETQ. CDR3 bases: TGCGCCAGCAGCTTGGAGGCAGGTAGCTCCTACGAGCAGTACTTC. It codes for CASSLEAGSSYEQYF.

This clone was counted a few times. The V call is TRBV7-6, the J call TRBJ1-2, with D perhaps TRBD1 (6 bases). Germline values: CDR1 SGHVS, CDR2 FNYEAQ. Trimming stripped 11 bases from V and 7 bases from J, with 23 bases between. CDR3 size: 14 residues. The CDR3 here is CAPQGSYRVPGYTF. DNA of the CDR3: TGTGCCCCCCAGGGTTCCTACAGGGTACCTGGCTACACCTTC.

The genes are TRBV5-1 and TRBJ1-2; a possible D gene is TRBD1 (5 bases). The V and J ends lost 4 bases and 4 bases respectively, with 11 bases between them. The CDR3 is 13 amino acids. Germline V lookup: CDR1 SGHRS, CDR2 YFSETQ. This chain's CDR3 is CASSPATGYGYTF. CDR3 in DNA: TGCGCCAGCAGCCCAGCCACAGGCTATGGCTACACCTTC.

This chain uses TRBV5-8 with TRBJ2-3, with 8 bases matching TRBD1. The germline CDR1 and CDR2 sequences are SGHTS and YDEGEE. This CDR3 is 17 amino acids long. J gave up 4 bases and V 4 bases, and 14 bases lay outside the gene matches. CDR3 DNA sequence: TGTGCCAGCAGCCAGGGGGTGCAGGGGGCGCGGTCAGATACGCAGTATTTT. Amino acid sequence: CASSQGVQGARSDTQYF. Looking up the rest from reference TRBV5-8 and TRBJ2-3 gives the full variable domain: EAGVTQSPTHLIKTRGQQATLRCSPISGHTSVYWYQQALGLGLQFLLWYDEGEERNRGNFPPRFSGRQFPNYSSELNVNALELEDSALYLCASSQGVQGARSDTQYFGPGTRLTVL.

The chain joins TRBV7-8 to TRBJ1-1, with D tentatively TRBD1 (5 bases). The CDR3 runs to 13 residues. Germline values: CDR1 SGHVS, CDR2 FQNEAQ. The germline V and J ends were trimmed by 6 bases and 5 bases, with 13 bases remaining between them. The CDR3 nucleotides read TGTGCCAGCAGACCGGGGGGGGGAACTGAAGCTTTCTTT. This encodes CASRPGGGTEAFF.

The genes are TRBV7-9 and TRBJ2-3, with unresolved D. Germline CDR1 reads SEHNR; CDR2 reads FQNEAQ (reference sequence). CDR3 length: 14 amino acids. Trimming took off 5 bases at V and 8 bases at J, with 17 bases between the two ends. The CDR3 here is CASSPFRKSGTQYF. The CDR3, as DNA: TGTGCCAGCAGCCCATTCCGGAAGTCGGGTACGCAGTATTTT.

The genes are TRBV6-6 and TRBJ1-2; 10 bases are shared with TRBD1. J lost 7 bases, V lost 2 bases, and 4 bases had no gene match. The CDR3 runs 14 residues. Germline values: CDR1 MNHNY, CDR2 SVGAGI (reference sequence). The CDR3 region is CASSYSRTGGGYTF. CDR3 coding DNA: TGTGCCAGCAGTTACAGTCGGACAGGGGGTGGCTACACCTTC.

The CDR3 coding sequence is TGTGCCAGCAGCCGACGAAACACCGGGACAGCTAGCAATCAGCCCCAGCATTTT. Protein sequence: CASSRRNTGTASNQPQHF. The chain employs TRBV3-1 (or the pseudogene TRBV3-2) and TRBJ1-5, with TRBD1 matching over 7 bases. Germline V CDR1 and CDR2: LGHDT, YNNKEL (reference sequence). The CDR3 is made up of 18 amino acids. The junction had 12 bases not matched to a gene; V was cut back by 4 bases and J by 0 bases.

This clone has a handful of counts. The chain uses TRBV3-1 (or the pseudogene TRBV3-2) and TRBJ1-1; D might be TRBD1 (6 bases). Germline CDR1 LGHDT, CDR2 YNNKEL (reference sequence). This CDR3 contains 15 residues. Trimming took off 4 bases at V and 8 bases at J, with 20 bases between the two ends. The CDR3 DNA reads as TGTGCCAGCAGCCGACAGGACAGCCATAAAACCGAAGCTTTCTTT. Translation: CASSRQDSHKTEAFF.